This TCR beta chain emerged from a study of blood T cells in healthy people across ages. In regard to this clonotype: Its antigen is not identified.

CDR3 length: 15 residues. Germline CDR1 reads MGHDK; CDR2 reads SYGVNS. V gave up 4 bases and J gave up 5 bases; unmatched junction bases: 10. Findings and limits, study-wide: Long-lived donors exceeded aged donors in naive CD4+ cells and diversity.

The study drew donors from healthy Caucasian individuals in Russia aged roughly 6 to 90. A minimum of 6 million PBMCs was isolated per sample. A second 7 to 11 cycle PCR used barcoded and J-beta primers. TCRdb passed the 5' RACE reads through MiXCR, listing each CDR3 protein once. Here the sample spans approximately 680,000 distinct CDR3 sequences, roughly 32% being singletons. Sample: blood. J is TRBJ1-1 and V is TRBV25-1, with TRBD1 matching over 7 bases. The sequence came from a woman of 80 years or more in good health. The CDR3 nucleotides read TGTGCCAGCAGTGCGAACAGGGGCGCGCGAACTGAAGCTTTCTTT. Its translation: CASSANRGARTEAFF.